These T cell receptor beta chains were read from a single sample in a study of blood T cell repertoires in COVID-19. Measured with immunoSEQ multiplex PCR; TCRdb has only the in-frame clones, and not every one. The sample contains more than 80,000 clones, 75% to 90% of which appear only once. Sequenced material: peripheral blood. Receptors originate from a man aged 80 or over with acute or convalescent COVID-19. Each CDR3 is given with its conserved first and last residue. The D gene is left open where the match is weak. The size of a clone is reported for some rows only, either as once, few or many, or as a class for expanded clones.

V	size	length	J	D	DNA	CDR3
TRBV5-4	-	14	TRBJ1-1	-	TGTGCCAGCAGAACGCAGGGAGGGTATACTGAAGCTTTCTTT	CASRTQGGYTEAFF
TRBV9	-	14	TRBJ2-6	-	TGTGCCAGCAGCGCTCAGGGCGGGGCCAACGTCCTGACTTTC	CASSAQGGANVLTF
TRBV5-1	-	14	TRBJ2-2	-	TGCGCCAGCAGCTCATTACAGGGAGCCGGGGAGCTGTTTTTT	CASSSLQGAGELFF
TRBV4-2	-	16	TRBJ2-1	TRBD2	TGTGCCAGCAGCCAAGAGCATAGCGGGAGGGCCCCTGAGCAGTTCTTC	CASSQEHSGRAPEQFF
TRBV28	-	14	TRBJ2-7	TRBD1	TGTGCCAGCAGCCGGGGACAGGGGGCTCAAGAGCAGTACTTC	CASSRGQGAQEQYF
TRBV2	-	16	TRBJ2-7	-	TGTGCCAGCAGTGCCCGGCCGGACTACTCCTCCTACGAGCAGTACTTC	CASSARPDYSSYEQYF
TRBV5-1	-	16	TRBJ2-3	TRBD2	TGCGCCAGCAGCTTGGAGGCGCGGGAGGGCCGGGGAACGCAGTATTTT	CASSLEAREGRGTQYF
TRBV3-1/TRBV3-2	-	15	TRBJ2-3	TRBD2	TGTGCCAGCAACCCCGGGACTAGCGGGGAAGATACGCAGTATTTT	CASNPGTSGEDTQYF
TRBV9	-	15	TRBJ2-5	-	TGTGCCAGCAGCGCGGGACTCGGTAAGCGTGAGACCCAGTACTTC	CASSAGLGKRETQYF
TRBV5-5	-	15	TRBJ2-1	TRBD1	TGTGCCAGCAGGCCGTGGGACAGGGCCTACAATGAGCAGTTCTTC	CASRPWDRAYNEQFF
TRBV29-1	-	13	TRBJ1-1	TRBD1	TGCAGCGTTGAAGTAGGGGGCGGCACTGAAGCTTTCTTT	CSVEVGGGTEAFF
TRBV19	-	14	TRBJ1-5	TRBD1	TGTGCCAGTAGTGCCACAGGGGGCATTCAGCCCCAGCATTTT	CASSATGGIQPQHF
TRBV27	-	21	TRBJ1-4	-	TGTGCCAGCAGTTTCCCCGCGGGGGAGGAGACACCCAGTGCAACTAATGAAAAACTGTTTTTT	CASSFPAGEETPSATNEKLFF
TRBV5-1	-	14	TRBJ1-1	-	TGCGCCAGCAGCTTGGTAGGGGTGGCCACTGAAGCTTTCTTT	CASSLVGVATEAFF
TRBV6-5	-	13	TRBJ1-1	-	TGTGCCAGCATAGCACGGGGGAACACTGAAGCTTTCTTT	CASIARGNTEAFF
TRBV6-4	-	19	TRBJ1-3	-	TGTGCCAGCAGTAAACTTCGCCCCCCGGGAACGGTCTCTGGAAACACCATATATTTT	CASSKLRPPGTVSGNTIYF
TRBV14	-	14	TRBJ2-7	-	TGTGCCAGCAGCCAAGATCGGGGGAAACACGAGCAGTACTTC	CASSQDRGKHEQYF
TRBV28	-	13	TRBJ1-2	-	TGTGCCAGCAGTTTCCAAGACCCGGGGGGCTACACCTTC	CASSFQDPGGYTF
TRBV19	-	14	TRBJ2-7	TRBD2	TGTGCCACAAGCGGGACTAGCGGGAAATACGAGCAGTACTTC	CATSGTSGKYEQYF
TRBV6-6	once	14	TRBJ2-6	-	TGTGCCAGCAGCCAAAACTCTGGGGCCAACGTCCTGACTTTC	CASSQNSGANVLTF
TRBV7-3	-	13	TRBJ2-1	TRBD1	TGTGCCAGCAGCTTATCAGGGGGTGGTGAGCAGTTCTTC	CASSLSGGGEQFF
TRBV5-4	once	16	TRBJ2-1	-	TGTGCCAGCAGCTCGGGGTCTCCTGGCGGTTACAATGAGCAGTTCTTC	CASSSGSPGGYNEQFF
TRBV5-4	-	15	TRBJ2-3	-	TGTGCCAGCAGCTCGGACTACCTTAGCACAGATACGCAGTATTTT	CASSSDYLSTDTQYF
TRBV5-6	-	16	TRBJ2-3	-	TGTGCCAGCACCTTCTCCTGGGGCGGGGTCACAGATACGCAGTATTTT	CASTFSWGGVTDTQYF
TRBV7-9	-	15	TRBJ1-6	TRBD1	TGTGCCAGCAGCTCGTTGGGACAGGGGAATTCACCCCTCCACTTT	CASSSLGQGNSPLHF
TRBV27	-	15	TRBJ2-1	TRBD1	TGTGCCAGCAGCTACGCGGGACAGGGGGCGGGTGAGCAGTTCTTC	CASSYAGQGAGEQFF
TRBV6-2/TRBV6-3	once	14	TRBJ2-1	TRBD2	TGTGCCAGCAGCGGACTAGCGGGAGTTGGTGAGCAGTTCTTC	CASSGLAGVGEQFF
TRBV6-4	-	16	TRBJ2-3	TRBD2	TGTGCCAGCAGTGACTCTAGCGGGAGGGTGTTAGATACGCAGTATTTT	CASSDSSGRVLDTQYF
TRBV5-8	-	14	TRBJ1-5	-	TGTGCCAGCAGCTTGGGATCAGGGGATCAGCCCCAGCATTTT	CASSLGSGDQPQHF
TRBV7-2	once	15	TRBJ2-7	TRBD2	TGTGCCAGCAGCGGGGGGGGGACGGCGCCCAGCGAGCAGTACTTC	CASSGGGTAPSEQYF
TRBV5-4	-	16	TRBJ1-1	-	TGTGCCAGCAGCGATATCGGGTCGCCGGGGGACACTGAAGCTTTCTTT	CASSDIGSPGDTEAFF
TRBV30	-	14	TRBJ1-5	-	TGTGCCTGGGGAAAAGAGGTTTCTAATCAGCCCCAGCATTTT	CAWGKEVSNQPQHF
TRBV19	-	14	TRBJ2-1	-	TGTGCCAGTAGTCCCGCGAGCTCCTACAATGAGCAGTTCTTC	CASSPASSYNEQFF
TRBV6-5	few	14	TRBJ2-5	TRBD2	TGTGCCAGCAGTCAGGGACTAGACCTGGAGACCCAGTACTTC	CASSQGLDLETQYF
TRBV18	-	14	TRBJ2-2	-	TGTGCCAGCTCCTCGGCGGCGAACACCGGGGAGCTGTTTTTT	CASSSAANTGELFF
TRBV28	-	14	TRBJ1-4	-	TGTGCCAGCAGTTTACCAGGGGTCTACGAAAAACTGTTTTTT	CASSLPGVYEKLFF
TRBV5-5	-	13	TRBJ1-6	TRBD1	TGTGCCAGCAGCTTTCAGGGGGATTCACCCCTCCACTTT	CASSFQGDSPLHF
TRBV3-1/TRBV3-2	-	14	TRBJ2-7	TRBD2	TGTGCCAGCAGCCAAGAAAGTCTAGCGGTCGAGCAGTACTTC	CASSQESLAVEQYF
TRBV19	-	13	TRBJ1-1	-	TGTGCCAGTAGTATGTCCATGAACACTGAAGCTTTCTTT	CASSMSMNTEAFF
TRBV19	-	17	TRBJ2-3	TRBD2	TGTGCCAGTAGTAGGCGAGGGGCGGGAGAAAGGTCGGATACGCAGTATTTT	CASSRRGAGERSDTQYF
TRBV7-2	-	13	TRBJ1-5	-	TGTGCCAGCAGCTTAGGGCCTAATCAGCCCCAGCATTTT	CASSLGPNQPQHF
TRBV5-4	-	17	TRBJ2-1	TRBD2	TGTGCCAGCAGCTTGGCCTCAGGACTAGCGACCTACAATGAGCAGTTCTTC	CASSLASGLATYNEQFF
TRBV27	few	14	TRBJ1-1	TRBD1	TGTGCCAGCAGTTACAGGGGACAGAACACTGAAGCTTTCTTT	CASSYRGQNTEAFF
TRBV29-1	-	11	TRBJ1-2	-	TGCAGCGTTGGGGTCGGGGGAGCAGACACCTTC	CSVGVGGADTF
TRBV5-6	-	15	TRBJ1-1	TRBD1	TGTGCCAGCAGCCCCGGACAGGGGGCGAACACTGAAGCTTTCTTT	CASSPGQGANTEAFF
TRBV29-1	-	13	TRBJ2-5	-	TGCAGCGCTGATTATGAGCAGGGGGAGACCCAGTACTTC	CSADYEQGETQYF
TRBV28	-	13	TRBJ1-1	-	TGTGCCACCTCGGGCAGGGTGAGCACTGAAGCTTTCTTT	CATSGRVSTEAFF
TRBV24-1	-	16	TRBJ2-1	TRBD2	TGTGCCACCAGTGATTATGGGGAGGGCCGTTTGCATGAGCAGTTCTTC	CATSDYGEGRLHEQFF
TRBV24-1	-	13	TRBJ1-2	-	TGTGCCACCGGAGACGGGGGGAGATCGGGCTACACCTTC	CATGDGGRSGYTF
TRBV15	-	15	TRBJ1-5	-	TGTGCCACCAGCAGAGATCTTAGGGGCCATCAGCCCCAGCATTTT	CATSRDLRGHQPQHF
TRBV5-1	-	15	TRBJ1-3	-	TGCGCCAGCAGACTGGACGGGAGCTCTGGAAACACCATATATTTT	CASRLDGSSGNTIYF
TRBV7-6	-	12	TRBJ2-2	-	TGTGCCAGCAGCGAGGGAGTCGGGGAGCTGTTTTTT	CASSEGVGELFF
TRBV9	-	16	TRBJ2-3	-	TGTGCCAGCAGCGTAGTTCCGGGACAAAGCACAGATACGCAGTATTTT	CASSVVPGQSTDTQYF
TRBV29-1	-	15	TRBJ2-3	TRBD2	TGCAGCGTGGAACCCCCGACTAGCGGAACAGATACGCAGTATTTT	CSVEPPTSGTDTQYF
TRBV7-9	-	16	TRBJ2-1	-	TGTGCCAGCAGCTCACGGGGGTCGGGGACCCACAATGAGCAGTTCTTC	CASSSRGSGTHNEQFF
TRBV2	-	16	TRBJ1-5	TRBD1	TGTGCCAGCAGAGCCGGGCTTCAGGGGGCCCATCAGCCCCAGCATTTT	CASRAGLQGAHQPQHF
TRBV4-1	-	16	TRBJ2-3	-	TGCGCCAGCAGCCAAGGACAATTATTCACATCGGATACGCAGTATTTT	CASSQGQLFTSDTQYF
TRBV27	-	13	TRBJ2-5	TRBD1	TGTGCCAGCAGCCCAGGGACAGGGGAGACCCAGTACTTC	CASSPGTGETQYF
TRBV9	once	18	TRBJ2-1	TRBD2	TGTGCCAGCAGCGCCGCCGAACGGACTAGCGGGAAGGTTAATGAGCAGTTCTTC	CASSAAERTSGKVNEQFF
TRBV7-2	-	15	TRBJ2-3	-	TGTGCCAGCAGCGGAGGGCGGGGATCCACAGATACGCAGTATTTT	CASSGGRGSTDTQYF